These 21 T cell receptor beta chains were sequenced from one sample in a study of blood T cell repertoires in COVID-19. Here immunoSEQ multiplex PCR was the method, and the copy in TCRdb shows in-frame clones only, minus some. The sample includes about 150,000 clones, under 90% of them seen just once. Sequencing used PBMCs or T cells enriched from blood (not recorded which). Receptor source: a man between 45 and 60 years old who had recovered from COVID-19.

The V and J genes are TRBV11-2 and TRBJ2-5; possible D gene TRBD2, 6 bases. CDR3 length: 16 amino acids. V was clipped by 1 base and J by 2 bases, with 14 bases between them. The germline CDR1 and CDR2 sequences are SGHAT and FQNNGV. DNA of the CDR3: TGTGCCAGCAGCTTAGGAGTAGGGACTTCTCAAGAGACCCAGTACTTC. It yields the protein CASSLGVGTSQETQYF.

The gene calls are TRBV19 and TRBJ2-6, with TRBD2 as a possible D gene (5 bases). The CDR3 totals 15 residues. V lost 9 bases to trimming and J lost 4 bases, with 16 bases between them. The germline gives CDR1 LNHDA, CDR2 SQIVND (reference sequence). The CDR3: CASRVPGSGANVLTF. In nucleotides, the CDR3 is TGTGCCAGCCGTGTTCCGGGGTCCGGGGCCAACGTCCTGACTTTC.

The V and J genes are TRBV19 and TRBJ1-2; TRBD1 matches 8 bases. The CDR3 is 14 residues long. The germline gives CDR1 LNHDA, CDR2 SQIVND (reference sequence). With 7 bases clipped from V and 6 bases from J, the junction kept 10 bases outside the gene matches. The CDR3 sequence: CASNSDRVWDGYTF. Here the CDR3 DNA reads TGTGCCAGTAATTCGGACAGGGTATGGGATGGCTACACCTTC.

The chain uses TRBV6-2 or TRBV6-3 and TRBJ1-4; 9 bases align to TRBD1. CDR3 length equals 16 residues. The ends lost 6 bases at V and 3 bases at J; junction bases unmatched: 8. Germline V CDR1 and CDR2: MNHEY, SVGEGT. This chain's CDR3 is CASSPTGGSANEKLFF. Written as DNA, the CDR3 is TGTGCCAGCAGCCCTACAGGGGGCTCGGCTAATGAAAAACTGTTTTTT.

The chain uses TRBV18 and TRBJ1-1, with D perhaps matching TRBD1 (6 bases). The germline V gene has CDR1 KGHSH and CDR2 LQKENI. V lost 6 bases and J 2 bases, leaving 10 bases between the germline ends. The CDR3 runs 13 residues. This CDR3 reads CASSTGINTEAFF. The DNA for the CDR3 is TGTGCCAGCTCCACAGGGATAAACACTGAAGCTTTCTTT.

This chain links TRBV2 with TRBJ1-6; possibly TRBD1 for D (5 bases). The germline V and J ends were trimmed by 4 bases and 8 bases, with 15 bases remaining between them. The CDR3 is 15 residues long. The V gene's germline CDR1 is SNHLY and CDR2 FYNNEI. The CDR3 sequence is CASSGGGAGYSPLHF. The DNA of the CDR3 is TGTGCCAGCAGTGGAGGAGGGGCTGGTTATTCACCCCTCCACTTT.

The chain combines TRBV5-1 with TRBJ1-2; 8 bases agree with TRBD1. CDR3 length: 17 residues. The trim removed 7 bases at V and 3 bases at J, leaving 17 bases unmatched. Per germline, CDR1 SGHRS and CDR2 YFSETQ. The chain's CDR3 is CASERLGTGAAYYGYTF. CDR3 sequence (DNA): TGCGCCAGCGAACGACTTGGGACAGGCGCGGCGTACTATGGCTACACCTTC.

CDR3 residues: CASSQARGTEAFF. The CDR3 nucleotides read TGCGCCAGCAGCCAAGCAAGGGGCACTGAAGCTTTCTTT. This chain connects TRBV4-3 to TRBJ1-1; a weak D match, TRBD1 (5 bases). Looked up from germline, CDR1 is LGHNA and CDR2 is YSLEER. The CDR3 length is 13 residues. Trimming cost V 1 base and J 4 bases, with 7 bases left between them.

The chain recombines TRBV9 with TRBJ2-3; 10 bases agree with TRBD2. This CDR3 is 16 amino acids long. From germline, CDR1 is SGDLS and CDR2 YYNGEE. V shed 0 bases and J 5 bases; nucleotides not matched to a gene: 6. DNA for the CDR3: TGTGCCAGCAGCGTAGATAGCGGGGGGTTGGGAGATACGCAGTATTTT. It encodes CASSVDSGGLGDTQYF.

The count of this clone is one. The CDR3 region is CASSSRTPSYEQYF. CDR3 DNA: TGTGCCAGCAGCTCGCGGACACCGTCCTACGAGCAGTACTTC. The rearrangement uses TRBV7-2 and TRBJ2-7; a possible D gene is TRBD1 (5 bases). The CDR3 is 14 residues long. CDR1 is SGHTA and CDR2 is FQGNSA in the germline V gene. V lost 4 bases and J 1 base, leaving 11 bases between the germline ends.

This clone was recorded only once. CDR3 sequence: CASSSEGGQPQHF. CDR3 sequence (DNA): TGTGCCAGCAGTTCCGAGGGTGGGCAGCCCCAGCATTTT. The rearrangement links TRBV2 to TRBJ1-5; D is undetermined. The CDR3 length is 13 residues. CDR1 is SNHLY and CDR2 is FYNNEI in the germline V gene. Trimming took off 5 bases at V and 7 bases at J, with 12 bases between the two ends.

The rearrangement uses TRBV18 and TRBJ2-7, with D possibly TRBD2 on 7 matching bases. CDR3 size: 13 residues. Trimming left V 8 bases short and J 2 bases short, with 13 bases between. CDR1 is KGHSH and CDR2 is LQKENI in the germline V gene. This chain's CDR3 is CASRTGRAYEQYF. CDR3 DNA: TGTGCCAGCCGAACAGGGAGGGCCTACGAGCAGTACTTC.

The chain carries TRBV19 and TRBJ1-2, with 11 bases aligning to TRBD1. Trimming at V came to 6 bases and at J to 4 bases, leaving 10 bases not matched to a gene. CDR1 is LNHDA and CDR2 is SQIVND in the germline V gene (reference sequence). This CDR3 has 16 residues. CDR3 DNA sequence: TGTGCCAGTAGGACCGGGACAGGGGGAACAATCTATGGCTACACCTTC. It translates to CASRTGTGGTIYGYTF.

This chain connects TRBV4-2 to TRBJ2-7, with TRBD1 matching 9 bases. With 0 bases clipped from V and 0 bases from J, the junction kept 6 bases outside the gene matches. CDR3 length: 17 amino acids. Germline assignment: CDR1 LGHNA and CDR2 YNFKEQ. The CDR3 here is CASSQERTGVDSYEQYF. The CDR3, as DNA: TGTGCCAGCAGCCAAGAAAGGACAGGGGTGGACTCCTACGAGCAGTACTTC.

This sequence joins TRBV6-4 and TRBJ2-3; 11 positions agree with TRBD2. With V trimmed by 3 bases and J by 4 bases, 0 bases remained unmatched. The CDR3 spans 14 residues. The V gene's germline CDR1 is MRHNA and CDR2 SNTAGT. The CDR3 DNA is TGTGCCAGCAGTGAACTAGCGGGGGCAGATACGCAGTATTTT. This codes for CASSELAGADTQYF.

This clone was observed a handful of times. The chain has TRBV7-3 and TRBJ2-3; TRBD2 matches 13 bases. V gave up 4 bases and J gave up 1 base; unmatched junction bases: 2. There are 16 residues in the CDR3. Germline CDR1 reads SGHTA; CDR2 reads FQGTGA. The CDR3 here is CASSSTSGGGTDTQYF. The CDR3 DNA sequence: TGTGCCAGCAGCTCCACTAGCGGGGGGGGCACAGATACGCAGTATTTT. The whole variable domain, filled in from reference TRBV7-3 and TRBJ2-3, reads GAGVSQTPSNKVTEKGKYVELRCDPISGHTALYWYRQSLGQGPEFLIYFQGTGAADDSGLPNDRFFAVRPEGSVSTLKIQRTERGDSAVYLCASSSTSGGGTDTQYFGPGTRLTVL.

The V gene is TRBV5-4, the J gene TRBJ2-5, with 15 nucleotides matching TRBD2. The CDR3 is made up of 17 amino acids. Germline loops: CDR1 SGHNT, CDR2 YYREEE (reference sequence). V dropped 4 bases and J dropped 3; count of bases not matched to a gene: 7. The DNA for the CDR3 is TGTGCCAGCAGCCCTGGACTAGCGGGGGGGCCTGAAGAGACCCAGTACTTC. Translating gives CASSPGLAGGPEETQYF.

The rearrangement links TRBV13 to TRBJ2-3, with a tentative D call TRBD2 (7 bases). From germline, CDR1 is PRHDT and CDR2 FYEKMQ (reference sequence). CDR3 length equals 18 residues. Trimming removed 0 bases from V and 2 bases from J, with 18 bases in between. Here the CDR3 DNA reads TGTGCCAGCAGCTTAGGCCTAAAGGGGGGGCTGAACACAGATACGCAGTATTTT. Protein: CASSLGLKGGLNTDTQYF.

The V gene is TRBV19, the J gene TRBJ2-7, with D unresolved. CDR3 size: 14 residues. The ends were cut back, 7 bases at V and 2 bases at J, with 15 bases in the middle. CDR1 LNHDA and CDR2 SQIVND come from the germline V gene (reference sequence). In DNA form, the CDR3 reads TGTGCCAGTAACCCAGGCACGTCCACCTACGAGCAGTACTTC. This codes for CASNPGTSTYEQYF.

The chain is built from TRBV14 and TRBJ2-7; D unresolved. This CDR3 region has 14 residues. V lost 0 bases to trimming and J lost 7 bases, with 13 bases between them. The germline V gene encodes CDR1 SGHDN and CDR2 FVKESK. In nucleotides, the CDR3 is TGTGCCAGCAGCCAAGATCCCACAGTTCGTGAGCAGTACTTC. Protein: CASSQDPTVREQYF.

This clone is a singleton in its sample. CDR3 coding DNA: TGCGCCAGCAGCACAGGCTATGGCTACACCTTC. This gives the protein CASSTGYGYTF. The rearrangement links TRBV5-1 to TRBJ1-2; the D gene is possibly TRBD1 (5 bases). Looked up from germline, CDR1 is SGHRS and CDR2 is YFSETQ. The CDR3 runs to 11 residues. V lost 4 bases, J lost 4 bases, and 5 bases lay in between.